This note documents a single TCR beta chain sequence. What it binds is not known. Trimming took 4 bases from V and 4 from J, leaving 17 bases between them. The CDR3 contains 16 residues. Germline CDR1 and CDR2: MNHEY and SMNVEV (reference sequence). The data derive from a study of cytomegalovirus exposure and HLA in healthy donors. Study-wide results and limits: The listing of 150 to 200 TCR beta chains classed them as cytomegalovirus-associated.

Primers for the PCR totalled 60 Vbeta and 13 Jbeta. The method was immunoSEQ multiplex PCR; TCRdb's version includes in-frame clones alone and lacks a portion of them. Here the sample spans around 120,000 clones, about 80% being singletons. The TCR originated in a woman aged 35 to 49 in good health and CMV-seropositive. The gene calls are TRBV27 and TRBJ2-1; a possible D gene is TRBD1 (5 bases). Sequencing input: PBMCs. The CDR3 protein is CASSSLQGKLYNEQFF. The CDR3 region has the DNA TGTGCCAGCAGTTCCCTGCAGGGTAAATTGTACAATGAGCAGTTCTTC.